This T cell receptor beta chain was captured by sequencing in a study of metastatic and nonmetastatic thyroid tumors (dated by TCRdb to 2018 to 2021). Concerning the study at large: For patients with malignant and with benign thyroid disease, the researchers compared repertoires between peripheral blood samples and tumor or nodule tissue samples. The full study reports these points: In both blood and tumor samples, TCR beta diversity was reported to be significantly higher in malignant tumors than in benign nodules.

This clone was counted at least ten times. Its antigen has not been determined. Per-base quality was not reported, and no clone a single base away is much larger than it. No treatment had been received by any patient before thyroid surgery. The study retrospectively analysed patient clinical samples collected from about 2012 to 2018 using T-cell receptor beta sequencing. The germline V and J ends show losses of 6 bases and 4 bases respectively, and no gene match explains 7 bases of the junction. CDR1 and CDR2 are drawn from the germline V gene: SNHLY, FYNNEI. The CDR3 runs 16 amino acids, cysteine and phenylalanine included. Only the CDR3 DNA is retained, 48 bases long and in frame from the first base. The library relied on PCR. Sequencer: Illumina HiSeq 4000. High-throughput sequencing was used to profile the CDR3 region of the TCR beta-chain in every patient. As for how the authors treated the data: A classifier to discriminate distant-metastatic papillary thyroid cancer patients was built from CDR3 differences across clinicopathological groups. The Shannon index was used to measure repertoire diversity, and the Morisita-Horn index was used to measure how similar tumor and blood repertoires were. TCRdb trimmed the raw reads at Q25, called clones with MiXCR and kept productive beta chains. TCRdb's processing, not the authors' own work, is the source of the V and J calls. Present in this sample are around 40,000 clones, 17% of which were seen just once. The ten most abundant clones make up about 6.8% of the sample.

Sequenced: blood. This receptor was obtained from a male donor with papillary thyroid cancer or a benign thyroid nodule (not recorded which). Some clones in this sample may be carry-over from other donors' samples. This sequence uses TRBV2 and TRBJ2-3, and TRBD2 aligns with 13 junction nucleotides. The nucleotide sequence is given as TGTGCCAGCAGAGTACTAGCGGGGGGGCCAGCAGATACGCAGTATTTT. It codes for CASRVLAGGPADTQYF.